The 14 T cell receptor beta chains presented below share a single source sample, sequenced in a study of HIV-infected patients and healthy controls. One entry per CDR3 protein results from TCRdb running MiXCR on the 5' RACE reads. The table includes 70,000 or so distinct CDR3 sequences, about 17% detected once. The specimen sequenced was CD4+ T cells from blood. The receptor set was obtained from a human donor in good health.

This clonotype was observed a few times. V and J are TRBV14 and TRBJ1-1, with unresolved D. Trimming took 4 bases from V and 5 from J, leaving 5 bases between them. This CDR3 contains 11 residues. Per germline, CDR1 SGHDN and CDR2 FVKESK. In DNA, the CDR3 is TGTGCCAGCAGCCCGAAGACTGAAGCTTTCTTT. Its protein product is CASSPKTEAFF. Full variable domain (outside the CDR3, taken from reference TRBV14 and TRBJ1-1): EAGVTQFPSHSVIEKGQTVTLRCDPISGHDNLYWYRRVMGKEIKFLLHFVKESKQDESGMPNNRFLAERTGGTYSTLKVQPAELEDSGVYFCASSPKTEAFFGQGTRLTVV.

The gene calls are TRBV27 and TRBJ1-5; no firm D call. V was clipped by 6 bases and J by 1 base, with 13 bases between them. The CDR3 consists of 15 residues. Germline V gene data show CDR1 as MNHEY and CDR2 as SMNVEV (reference sequence). CDR3 region: CASSRRPDSNQPQHF. CDR3 nucleotide sequence: TGTGCCAGCAGCCGACGGCCGGACAGCAATCAGCCCCAGCATTTT.

This clonotype was recorded a few times. The chain uses TRBV28 and TRBJ1-4, with TRBD1 as a possible D gene (5 bases). The CDR3 sequence is 14 residues long. Trimming took off 6 bases at V and 0 bases at J, with 8 bases between the two ends. Germline CDR1 is MDHEN and CDR2 is SYDVKM. The CDR3 reads CASRGPTTNEKLFF. The CDR3 bases are TGTGCCAGCAGGGGACCGACAACTAATGAAAAACTGTTTTTT.

The rearrangement joins TRBV5-1 to TRBJ1-1, with 8 nucleotides matching TRBD1. J gave up 0 bases and V 4 bases, and 5 bases lay outside the gene matches. This CDR3 has 15 residues. Germline V gene sequence: CDR1 SGHRS, CDR2 YFSETQ. The CDR3 here is CASSISTGVNTEAFF. In DNA form, the CDR3 reads TGCGCCAGCAGCATATCGACAGGGGTGAACACTGAAGCTTTCTTT.

The chain employs TRBV19 and TRBJ2-3; D remains ambiguous. The CDR3 spans 13 residues. Germline CDR1 reads LNHDA; CDR2 reads SQIVND (reference sequence). The V end lost 2 bases, the J end lost 11 bases, and 14 bases lay between the germline ends. The CDR3 nucleotides read TGTGCCAGTAGTATACCTAACCGGGCACAGCAGTATTTT. The encoded protein is CASSIPNRAQQYF.

The rearrangement joins TRBV6-5 to TRBJ2-1; a weak D match, TRBD1 (6 bases). The germline V gene has CDR1 MNHEY and CDR2 SVGAGI. The germline V and J ends were trimmed by 6 bases and 4 bases, with 10 bases remaining between them. The CDR3 is made up of 13 amino acids. CDR3 residues: CASSGRGYNEQFF. The DNA of the CDR3 is TGTGCCAGCAGCGGAAGGGGGTACAATGAGCAGTTCTTC.

This clonotype was seen repeatedly, ten times or more. J is TRBJ1-2 and V is TRBV28; D gene uncertain. V dropped 3 bases and J dropped 4 bases, with 6 bases sitting between them. Germline values: CDR1 MDHEN, CDR2 SYDVKM. This CDR3 contains 12 residues. The CDR3 region is CASSLKAYGYTF. The CDR3 region has the DNA TGTGCCAGCAGTTTGAAGGCCTATGGCTACACCTTC.

The rearrangement uses TRBV7-9 and TRBJ2-1; D uncertain. The CDR3 loop spans 11 amino acids. V shed 2 bases and J shed 8 bases, with 4 bases lying between them. Germline V gene sequence: CDR1 SEHNR, CDR2 FQNEAQ (reference sequence). The CDR3 protein is CASSLSDEQFF. CDR3 DNA sequence: TGTGCCAGCAGCTTATCTGATGAGCAGTTCTTC.

This clonotype was observed at least ten times. The chain has TRBV7-8 and TRBJ1-5; 8 bases agree with TRBD1. The CDR3 has 15 residues. V shed 5 bases and J 4 bases; nucleotides not matched to a gene: 7. CDR1 and CDR2 (germline): SGHVS, FQNEAQ. The CDR3, as DNA: TGTGCCAGCAGCCCTTGGACAGGGATAAATCAGCCCCAGCATTTT. Its translation: CASSPWTGINQPQHF.

This clonotype was seen a few times. The chain recombines TRBV7-2 with TRBJ1-6; a weak D match, TRBD1 (6 bases). V dropped 6 bases and J dropped 7 bases, with 13 bases sitting between them. In germline, CDR1 is SGHTA, CDR2 FQGNSA. The CDR3 is 14 residues long. CDR3 region: CASSSQGYNSPLHF. As DNA, the CDR3 is TGTGCCAGCAGTTCTCAGGGGTACAATTCACCCCTCCACTTT.

In this sample, this clonotype turned up a few times. The CDR3: CASSPSDRNNSPLHF. CDR3 DNA: TGTGCCAGCAGTCCGTCCGACAGAAATAATTCACCCCTCCACTTT. This chain links TRBV28 with TRBJ1-6, with D possibly being TRBD1 (5 bases). The CDR3 is 15 amino acids. The germline CDR1 and CDR2 sequences are MDHEN and SYDVKM. Trimming pared 5 bases from V and 5 bases from J, leaving 13 bases between. Using reference TRBV28 and TRBJ1-6 for the parts outside the CDR3, the full variable domain is DVKVTQSSRYLVKRTGEKVFLECVQDMDHENMFWYRQDPGLGLRLIYFSYDVKMKEKGDIPEGYSVSREKKERFSLILESASTNQTSMYLCASSPSDRNNSPLHFGNGTRLTVT.

The chain employs TRBV6-2 or TRBV6-3 and TRBJ2-7; the match to TRBD2 covers 10 bases. The CDR3 is 15 amino acids. Germline loops: CDR1 MNHEY, CDR2 SVGEGT. The V and J ends lost 5 bases and 7 bases, in that order; junction bases with no gene match: 11. This chain's CDR3 is CASSQEPSGRGEQYF. The CDR3 DNA follows: TGTGCCAGCAGTCAAGAGCCCAGCGGGAGGGGAGAGCAGTACTTC.

This chain joins TRBV11-1 and TRBJ2-7, with D perhaps TRBD2 (5 bases). The CDR3 sequence is 15 residues long. Per germline, CDR1 SGHAT and CDR2 FQDESV (reference sequence). Trimming removed 2 bases from V and 0 bases from J, with 11 bases in between. CDR3 amino acids: CASSLLSSSSYEQYF. CDR3 nucleotides: TGTGCCAGCAGCTTATTATCTAGCAGCTCCTACGAGCAGTACTTC.

This clonotype turned up a few times. The chain joins TRBV27 to TRBJ2-7; 10 nucleotides match TRBD2. V was pared by 6 bases and J by 3 bases, with 5 bases of the junction left unmatched. Looked up from germline, CDR1 is MNHEY and CDR2 is SMNVEV (reference sequence). The CDR3 length is 14 residues. The CDR3, as DNA: TGTGCCAGCAGATACCTAGCGGGGGACTACGAGCAGTACTTC. It codes for CASRYLAGDYEQYF.